This T cell receptor beta chain stems from a study of type 1 and type 2 diabetes patients. Amplification started from genomic DNA. Multiplex PCR with 30 forward and 13 reverse primers amplified the TCR beta CDR3. One entry per CDR3 protein results from TCRdb running MiXCR on the multiplex PCR reads. The table includes fewer than 300,000 distinct CDR3 sequences, 40% to 50% detected once. Germline lookup yields CDR1 SQVTM and CDR2 ANQGSEA. The CDR3 has 11 residues. This clonotype occurred a few times. The sequencing input was peripheral blood mononuclear cells (PBMCs). The rearrangement uses TRBV29-1 and TRBJ2-1, with a weak D call TRBD2 (6 bases). This clonotype originated in a man younger than 35 with type 2 diabetes. CDR3 amino acids: CRAGSYNEQFF. The CDR3 region has the DNA TGCAGAGCGGGTAGTTACAATGAGCAGTTCTTC.